This paragraph reports one T cell receptor (beta chain). Enrollment of patients from Seattle took place during active infection, with longitudinal follow-up. This specimen belongs to a study of blood T cell repertoires in COVID-19. Study details: There were acute and convalescent COVID-19 samples, and they came from the United States, Italy and Spain. T cells, B-cell-depleted T cells, or PBMCs supplied cDNA or gDNA.

Trimming left V 6 bases short and J 6 bases short, with 13 bases between. The CDR3 contains 13 residues. Per the study methods: Reference gene primer amplification yielded estimated nucleated cell counts. Libraries were prepared by immunoSEQ multiplex PCR; TCRdb keeps only in-frame clonotypes and omits some of them. The V and J calls and the clone size are those of that table, but D and trimming were determined from the DNA. The data show roughly 180,000 clones, roughly 78% seen once. The sequenced sample consisted of peripheral blood. The source of this sequence is a woman aged 60-75 years with COVID-19, enrolled during active disease. This chain uses TRBV12-3 or TRBV12-4 with TRBJ2-3; D is possibly TRBD1 (6 bases). The CDR3 protein is CASSQNRADTQYF. Written as DNA, the CDR3 is TGTGCCAGCAGCCAAAACAGGGCGGATACGCAGTATTTT.